These 3 T cell receptor beta chains were sequenced from one sample in a study of PD-1 blockade in mismatch repair-deficient tumors. The repertoire was sequenced with immunoSEQ multiplex PCR; TCRdb's copy has only in-frame clones and lacks some. The sample has tens of thousands of clones; about 87% are singletons. The sample here was peripheral blood, taken 52 weeks after starting pembrolizumab. These receptors originate from an adult with mismatch repair-deficient cancer.

This chain uses TRBV5-1 with TRBJ2-5, with D possibly TRBD2 on 6 matching bases. Trimming took off 0 bases at V and 2 bases at J, with 11 bases between the two ends. The CDR3 covers 15 residues. CDR1 is SGHRS, CDR2 YFSETQ, per germline. CDR3 residues: CASSLDVREQETQYF. The CDR3 nucleotides are TGCGCCAGCAGCTTGGACGTGCGGGAACAAGAGACCCAGTACTTC.

The gene calls are TRBV19 and TRBJ1-2; TRBD1 matches 8 bases. The CDR3 runs 16 residues. CDR1 LNHDA and CDR2 SQIVND come from the germline V gene (reference sequence). V trimming: 8 bases; J trimming: 3 bases; junction bases outside the gene matches: 14. The CDR3 loop is CASRPNYRGFDYGYTF. CDR3 sequence (DNA): TGTGCCAGTCGACCCAATTACAGGGGGTTCGACTATGGCTACACCTTC.

V is TRBV19 and J is TRBJ1-5; D might be TRBD1 (6 bases). The CDR3 spans 14 residues. V gave up 3 bases and J gave up 4 bases, with 10 bases separating them. Per germline, CDR1 LNHDA and CDR2 SQIVND (reference sequence). The CDR3 region is CASSMDSRNQPQHF. For the CDR3, the DNA is TGTGCCAGTAGTATGGACAGTAGAAATCAGCCCCAGCATTTT.